This T cell receptor (beta chain) was documented in a study of PD-L1 blockade in urothelial cancer. Study-level information: The patients had undergone anywhere from 0 to 3 prior chemotherapy regimens. Blood analysis was done at 3 weeks (second dose) and 6 weeks after treatment began. Median T cell yield per blood sample was about 150,000 cells.

Data came from immunoSEQ multiplex PCR; TCRdb stores just in-frame clones and leaves some out. The data contain some 45,000 clones, 75% to 85% of them seen just once; the ten biggest clones take up around 15%. Germline CDR1 is SGHRS and CDR2 is YFSETQ. The CDR3 is made up of 14 amino acids. V lost 4 bases, J lost 4 bases, and 11 bases lay in between. The time point was: pretreatment peripheral blood. The chain links TRBV5-1 to TRBJ2-2, with no clear D. This clonotype originated in a man aged 60 to 75 with urothelial cancer. Sequencing used PBMCs, obtained around atezolizumab (anti-PD-L1) treatment. DNA for the CDR3: TGCGCCAGCAGCCGAGAAGCGTCCACCGGGGAGCTGTTTTTT. It yields the protein CASSREASTGELFF.